The entry below describes one T cell receptor (beta chain). Data came from immunoSEQ multiplex PCR; TCRdb stores just in-frame clones and leaves some out. The data show more than 300,000 clones, around 87% seen once. The CDR3 contains 14 residues. Trimming took 5 bases from V and 0 from J, leaving 9 bases between them. Germline V gives CDR1 LNHDA, CDR2 SQIVND (reference sequence). This study enrolled people aged 18 to 89 from roughly 22 US geographic areas. Participant reports of clinical history set cohort assignment. The source of the sample is a study of blood T cell repertoires in COVID-19. Background on the study: All recovered Cohort 3 donors got two negative PCRs, got clearance, or saw symptom resolution. Italy, Spain and the United States were the sources of the convalescent and acute COVID-19 samples.

The chain couples TRBV19 to TRBJ2-3; D gene ambiguous. Source material: PBMCs or T cells enriched from blood (not recorded which). This sequence was found in a man in his forties in a cohort exposed to, infected with or recovered from COVID-19 (not recorded which). CDR3 sequence reads: CASSLTISTDTQYF. The CDR3 bases are TGTGCCAGTAGTCTAACCATTAGCACAGATACGCAGTATTTT.